This T cell receptor (beta chain) was documented in a study of T cells in Graves' hyperthyroidism and ophthalmopathy. Authors of the study amplified TCR beta CDR3 regions from RNA transcripts. When the TCR CDR3 underwent first-round RT-PCR, the HTBI primer set was used. TCRdb ran MiXCR on the multiplex PCR reads and lists one entry per CDR3 protein. The table lists hundreds of thousands of distinct CDR3 sequences, around 39% of them singletons. The CDR3 is 13 residues long. Per the germline V gene, CDR1 is SQVTM and CDR2 is ANQGSEA. V dropped 4 bases and J dropped 10; count of bases not matched to a gene: 9.

This TCR derives from a man aged 18 to 29 with Graves' hyperthyroidism. The chain uses TRBV29-1 and TRBJ2-1; TRBD1 matches at 8 bases. The material sequenced was blood. CDR3 in amino acids: CSVGRGLRREQFF. The CDR3 DNA sequence: TGCAGCGTTGGCAGGGGGCTACGAAGGGAGCAGTTCTTC.